This entry concerns a single T cell receptor (beta chain). This CDR3 spans 16 amino acids. Trimming cost V 4 bases and J 4 bases, with 18 bases left between them. Germline CDR1 is SGHNT and CDR2 is YYREEE (reference sequence). TCRdb used MiXCR to reprocess the 5' RACE reads, holding one entry per CDR3 protein. In the table there are tens of thousands of distinct CDR3 sequences, more than 20% of which are singletons. Material: tumor-infiltrating naive CD4+ T cells sorted from the breast tumor. Subset defined: naive CD4+ T cells, CD4+CD45RA+CD25-. The chain links TRBV5-4 to TRBJ2-1; perhaps TRBD1 as D (6 bases). The TCR was taken from a female donor with breast cancer. As DNA, the CDR3 is TGTGCCAGCAGCCTGGGGGCGGGCCGGGTATACAATGAGCAGTTCTTC. The encoded protein is CASSLGAGRVYNEQFF.